This entry describes one T cell receptor beta chain. Its target is unknown. This sample was taken from a study of shared clonotypes between healthy human individuals. Study-wide findings and caveats: Richness estimates generally favored naive over memory subsets.

Data came from immunoSEQ multiplex PCR; TCRdb stores just in-frame clones and leaves some out. The sample holds around 2,100,000 clones; roughly 95% are singletons and the top ten take approximately 1.2%. Per germline, CDR1 WSHSY and CDR2 SAAADI. Trimming took 5 bases from V and 4 from J, leaving 17 bases between them. This CDR3 region has 15 residues. The naive CD8 fraction comprised CD45RO-negative cells positively selected for CCR7 and excluded terminally differentiated effector memory CD45RA+ cells. The sample comprised naive CD8+ T cells sorted from blood. The sequence derives from a man younger than 35 in good health. The chain combines TRBV10-2 with TRBJ1-1; TRBD1 is a possible D gene (6 bases). Here the CDR3 reads CASSPGPGAGTEAFF. The DNA for the CDR3 is TGCGCCAGCAGTCCTGGTCCGGGGGCTGGCACTGAAGCTTTCTTT.